What follows describes a single T cell receptor beta chain. The record originates from a study of Graves' ophthalmopathy and Graves' hyperthyroidism. J was trimmed by 11 bases and V by 1 base; bases with no gene match: 12. CDR3 size: 17 residues. CDR1 KGHDR and CDR2 SFDVKD come from the germline V gene. Transcripts of RNA were the source for amplifying TCR beta CDR3 regions. The workflow started with a first-round RT-PCR run with HTBI primers and then moved on to a second-round multiplex PCR. TCRdb processed the multiplex PCR reads anew with MiXCR; each CDR3 protein has one entry. The profile shows a few hundred thousand distinct CDR3 sequences, approximately 15% of them singletons.

The source is a woman aged 18-29 years with stable Graves' hyperthyroidism. The chain couples TRBV24-1 to TRBJ2-5; TRBD2 matches 13 bases. Input material: peripheral blood. CDR3 bases: TGTGCCACCAGTGATTTAAGGACTAGCGGGGGCCCCAGGACGCAGTACTTC. Its translation: CATSDLRTSGGPRTQYF.